Below, 19 T cell receptor beta chains from the same sample are listed, as sequenced in a study of blood T cell repertoires in COVID-19. Measured with immunoSEQ multiplex PCR; TCRdb has only the in-frame clones, and not every one. The sample gives over 75,000 clones, about 90% of which show up once; around 3.9% is in the top ten. Sequenced material: peripheral blood. These receptors were obtained from a human donor with COVID-19, enrolled during active disease. The donor label of this sample is uncertain.

The chain carries TRBV6-5 and TRBJ2-3; TRBD1 agrees at 7 bases. The CDR3 runs 14 residues. Germline-derived CDR1 and CDR2 are MNHEY and SVGAGI. The trim removed 2 bases at V and 5 bases at J, leaving 4 bases unmatched. The DNA for the CDR3 is TGTGCCAGCAGTTACGGGACAGCCCTAGATACGCAGTATTTT. Its protein product is CASSYGTALDTQYF.

The chain employs TRBV27 and TRBJ2-5; possibly TRBD1 for D (6 bases). The germline CDR1 and CDR2 sequences are MNHEY and SMNVEV (reference sequence). The CDR3 runs to 13 residues. With 8 bases removed from V and 2 bases from J, the gap between germline ends came to 12 bases. CDR3 amino acids: CASRRTEQETQYF. DNA of the CDR3: TGTGCCAGCCGTCGGACAGAGCAAGAGACCCAGTACTTC.

The genes are TRBV19 and TRBJ1-6, with D tentatively TRBD1 (5 bases). V lost 7 bases and J lost 6, with 16 bases in between. The CDR3 has 15 residues. Per germline, CDR1 LNHDA and CDR2 SQIVND (reference sequence). The CDR3 loop reads CASTLLPGPNSPLHF. The DNA of the CDR3 is TGTGCCAGTACTCTGCTTCCAGGGCCTAATTCACCCCTCCACTTT.

This clone was detected a few times. This rearrangement joins TRBV11-2 to TRBJ1-2, with 8 bases aligning to TRBD1. The J segment lost 6 bases and the V segment lost 2 bases, leaving 8 bases of the junction unmatched. Germline V lookup: CDR1 SGHAT, CDR2 FQNNGV. This CDR3 region has 15 residues. The DNA of the CDR3 is TGTGCCAGCAGCTTAATGAGGGAGACAGGGGATGGCTACACCTTC. Encoded protein: CASSLMRETGDGYTF.

J is TRBJ1-1 and V is TRBV19; D perhaps matches TRBD1 (5 bases). Trimming shortened V by 4 bases and J by 4 bases, and 10 bases separated the two germline ends. Germline loops: CDR1 LNHDA, CDR2 SQIVND (reference sequence). The CDR3 is 13 residues long. The CDR3 reads CASSTGEGTEAFF. For the CDR3, the DNA is TGTGCCAGTAGTACGGGGGAGGGCACTGAAGCTTTCTTT.

This clone occurred once. The chain joins TRBV7-3 to TRBJ1-1; D may be TRBD1 (5 bases). The germline V gene has CDR1 SGHTA and CDR2 FQGTGA. V dropped 2 bases and J dropped 3 bases, with 10 bases sitting between them. The CDR3 is 14 amino acids. DNA for the CDR3: TGTGCCAGCAGCTTATTAGGGGCGGACACTGAAGCTTTCTTT. It codes for CASSLLGADTEAFF.

V and J are TRBV29-1 and TRBJ1-4; D not certain. CDR1 SQVTM and CDR2 ANQGSEA come from the germline V gene. This CDR3 comprises 12 residues. The DNA for the CDR3 is TGCTCCGCCCGGGAGGGTGTTGAAAAACTGTTTTTT. Its translation is CSAREGVEKLFF. The whole variable domain, remainder taken from reference TRBV29-1 and TRBJ1-4, is SAVISQKPSRDICQRGTSLTIQCQVDSQVTMMFWYRQQPGQSLTLIATANQGSEATYESGFVIDKFPISRPNLTFSTLTVSNMSPEDSSIYLCSAREGVEKLFFGSGTQLSVL.

V is TRBV9 and J is TRBJ2-7; 9 bases agree with TRBD1. Unmatched junction bases numbered 10, after V lost 4 bases and J lost 5 bases. The length of the CDR3 is 15 residues. CDR1 is SGDLS, CDR2 YYNGEE, per germline. CDR3 DNA: TGTGCCAGCAGCCGTACAGGGGGCACGGGCAACGAGCAGTACTTC. This translates into CASSRTGGTGNEQYF. Looking up the rest from reference TRBV9 and TRBJ2-7 gives the full variable domain: DSGVTQTPKHLITATGQRVTLRCSPRSGDLSVYWYQQSLDQGLQFLIQYYNGEERAKGNILERFSAQQFPDLHSELNLSSLELGDSALYFCASSRTGGTGNEQYFGPGTRLTVT.

This rearrangement joins TRBV5-4 to TRBJ2-3; 12 positions match TRBD2. V was clipped by 4 bases and J by 1 base; unmatched bases: 7. CDR1 is SGHNT and CDR2 is YYREEE in the germline V gene (reference sequence). The CDR3 spans 17 residues. The CDR3 DNA reads TGTGCCAGCAGCCGATTAGGACTAGCGGGACGCACAGATACGCAGTATTTT. Amino acid sequence: CASSRLGLAGRTDTQYF.

The V gene is TRBV7-2, the J gene TRBJ2-6; 7 bases line up with TRBD1. The J segment lost 1 base and the V segment lost 6 bases, leaving 3 bases of the junction unmatched. Germline V lookup: CDR1 SGHTA, CDR2 FQGNSA. CDR3 size: 15 residues. This chain's CDR3 is CASSFRGSGANVLTF. Here the CDR3 DNA reads TGTGCCAGCAGTTTCAGGGGGTCTGGGGCCAACGTCCTGACTTTC.

The J gene is TRBJ1-1, the V gene TRBV7-9; D ambiguous. Germline V gives CDR1 SEHNR, CDR2 FQNEAQ (reference sequence). Between the trimmed V and J ends, which lost 1 base and 0 bases, there was a span of 6 bases. CDR3 size: 14 residues. Here the CDR3 reads CASSLEQLNTEAFF. The CDR3 region has the DNA TGTGCCAGCAGCTTAGAACAGCTGAACACTGAAGCTTTCTTT.

This clone has a single count. The chain carries TRBV18 and TRBJ1-3; D is uncertain. Germline CDR1 is KGHSH and CDR2 is LQKENI. CDR3 length equals 13 residues. The V gene lost 6 bases and the J gene lost 3 bases, with 9 bases spanning the gap. The CDR3 sequence: CASSLIDGNTIYF. CDR3 coding DNA: TGTGCCAGCTCCCTAATCGATGGAAACACCATATATTTT.

The rearrangement uses TRBV18 and TRBJ1-1; D is uncertain. V lost 6 bases to trimming and J lost 0 bases, with 20 bases between them. CDR3 length: 17 residues. In germline, CDR1 is KGHSH, CDR2 LQKENI. CDR3 region: CASSPEPLTSMNTEAFF. The CDR3 nucleotides read TGTGCCAGCTCGCCAGAACCCTTGACATCTATGAACACTGAAGCTTTCTTT. Full variable domain (rest looked up from reference TRBV18 and TRBJ1-1): NAGVMQNPRHLVRRRGQEARLRCSPMKGHSHVYWYRQLPEEGLKFMVYLQKENIIDESGMPKERFSAEFPKEGPSILRIQQVVRGDSAAYFCASSPEPLTSMNTEAFFGQGTRLTVV.

This rearrangement joins TRBV10-3 to TRBJ2-3, with a tentative D call TRBD2 (5 bases). Between the trimmed V and J ends, which lost 1 base and 4 bases, there was a span of 9 bases. The CDR3 length is 14 residues. Germline values: CDR1 ENHRY, CDR2 SYGVKD. The CDR3 sequence is CAISEYLASDTQYF. CDR3 bases: TGTGCCATCAGTGAGTACCTAGCCTCAGATACGCAGTATTTT.

The J gene is TRBJ2-1, the V gene TRBV18, with D possibly being TRBD2 (6 bases). Germline CDR1 reads KGHSH; CDR2 reads LQKENI. Between the trimmed V and J ends, which lost 0 bases and 3 bases, there was a span of 12 bases. This CDR3 comprises 16 residues. The CDR3 loop is CASSPPGEEDYNEQFF. The CDR3, as DNA: TGTGCCAGCTCACCACCCGGGGAGGAAGACTACAATGAGCAGTTCTTC.

In its sample, this clone was seen once. This rearrangement joins TRBV5-1 to TRBJ2-5; D ambiguous. Germline-derived CDR1 and CDR2 are SGHRS and YFSETQ. V was trimmed by 0 bases and J by 4 bases, leaving 13 bases between them. This CDR3 region has 15 residues. This CDR3 is CASSLALGYGETQYF. In nucleotides, the CDR3 is TGCGCCAGCAGCTTGGCCCTCGGGTACGGAGAGACCCAGTACTTC.

This chain links TRBV2 with TRBJ1-5, with D hard to call. In germline, CDR1 is SNHLY, CDR2 FYNNEI. The V end was cut by 7 bases, the J end by 8 bases, with 18 bases between. This CDR3 region has 14 residues. CDR3: CASTPDSPPEPQHF. CDR3 in DNA: TGTGCCAGCACTCCGGACTCTCCCCCGGAGCCCCAGCATTTT.

This clone was seen once. This sequence joins TRBV7-2 and TRBJ2-3, with 9 bases lining up with TRBD2. After removal of 5 bases from V and 10 bases from J, the junction contained 16 bases not matched to a gene. This CDR3 is 16 amino acids long. CDR1 and CDR2 (germline): SGHTA, FQGNSA. DNA for the CDR3: TGTGCCAGCAGCCCCAACCTTAGGACTAGCGTGGAGGCGCAGTATTTT. As protein: CASSPNLRTSVEAQYF.

J is TRBJ2-7 and V is TRBV3-1 (or the pseudogene TRBV3-2); no firm D call. The CDR3 contains 12 residues. Germline V gives CDR1 LGHDT, CDR2 YNNKEL (reference sequence). V was cut by 2 bases and J by 2 bases, with 4 bases left in between. The CDR3 sequence: CASSQYPYEQYF. The CDR3 DNA sequence: TGTGCCAGCAGCCAATATCCCTACGAGCAGTACTTC.